The sequence of this T cell receptor beta chain was determined in a study of cytomegalovirus exposure and HLA in healthy donors. The CDR3 covers 13 residues. The V gene's germline CDR1 is SGHDT and CDR2 YYEEEE. V shed 7 bases and J shed 8 bases, with 15 bases lying between them. Primers: 60 Vbeta forward and 13 Jbeta reverse. The table came from immunoSEQ multiplex PCR; TCRdb's copy has only in-frame clones and leaves some out. This sample has roughly 200,000 clones, with more than 65% found just once. Sequenced: PBMCs. The chain has TRBV5-6 and TRBJ2-2; perhaps TRBD2 as D (5 bases). The sequence was collected from a female donor in good health and CMV-seronegative. The CDR3 is CASGLGVAGELFF. DNA for the CDR3: TGTGCCAGCGGGCTCGGGGTGGCGGGGGAGCTGTTTTTT.